Listed here is a single TCR beta chain. This specimen belongs to a study of blood T cell repertoires in COVID-19. Overall study context: Samples representing acute and convalescent COVID-19 were sourced from the United States, Italy and Spain. T cells, B-cell-depleted T cells, or PBMCs supplied cDNA or gDNA.

With 0 bases removed from V and 0 bases from J, the gap between germline ends came to 14 bases. This CDR3 region has 17 residues. CDR1 LGHDT and CDR2 YNNKEL come from the germline V gene (reference sequence). In the study's own analysis: Cell counts per sample came from amplifying reference gene primers. Using immunoSEQ multiplex PCR, the repertoire was profiled, and TCRdb retains in-frame clones only, with some absent. Clone size and V and J calls were adopted from that table, with D and trimming inferred from the DNA. The sample has fewer than 350,000 clones, 90% seen once. Cohort assignment relied on participant-reported clinical history.

The TCR was taken from a woman aged 18-35 years with acute COVID-19. The sample taken for sequencing was PBMCs or T cells enriched from blood (not recorded which). J is TRBJ1-1 and V is TRBV3-1 (or the pseudogene TRBV3-2), with D tentatively TRBD1 (6 bases). In DNA, the CDR3 is TGTGCCAGCAGCCAAGAAATGGCAGGGGTGTTGAACACTGAAGCTTTCTTT. Translation: CASSQEMAGVLNTEAFF.